This T cell receptor beta chain was sequenced in a study of blood T cell repertoires in COVID-19. Study-level background: Both acute and convalescent COVID-19 samples were obtained from the United States, Italy and Spain. T cells, B-cell-depleted T cells, or PBMCs supplied cDNA or gDNA.

Germline CDR1 is PRHDT and CDR2 is FYEKMQ (reference sequence). This CDR3 region has 16 residues. Trimming removed 4 bases from V and 4 bases from J; junction bases left unmatched: 8. In the original processing: It was from reference gene primer amplification that nucleated cell counts were estimated. Profiling relied on immunoSEQ multiplex PCR, and the TCRdb table lists in-frame clones only, not all of them. Clone size and the V and J calls come from that table; the DNA yielded D and trimming. The sample shows about 160,000 clones, roughly four fifths of them seen only once. The sample taken for sequencing was peripheral blood. This sequence was found in a man aged 65-85 years who had recovered from COVID-19. The chain employs TRBV13 and TRBJ2-4, with 9 positions matching TRBD1. In DNA, the CDR3 is TGTGCCAGCAGCTACGGGACAGGGCTTGCGAAAAACATTCAGTACTTC. Translated, it gives CASSYGTGLAKNIQYF.